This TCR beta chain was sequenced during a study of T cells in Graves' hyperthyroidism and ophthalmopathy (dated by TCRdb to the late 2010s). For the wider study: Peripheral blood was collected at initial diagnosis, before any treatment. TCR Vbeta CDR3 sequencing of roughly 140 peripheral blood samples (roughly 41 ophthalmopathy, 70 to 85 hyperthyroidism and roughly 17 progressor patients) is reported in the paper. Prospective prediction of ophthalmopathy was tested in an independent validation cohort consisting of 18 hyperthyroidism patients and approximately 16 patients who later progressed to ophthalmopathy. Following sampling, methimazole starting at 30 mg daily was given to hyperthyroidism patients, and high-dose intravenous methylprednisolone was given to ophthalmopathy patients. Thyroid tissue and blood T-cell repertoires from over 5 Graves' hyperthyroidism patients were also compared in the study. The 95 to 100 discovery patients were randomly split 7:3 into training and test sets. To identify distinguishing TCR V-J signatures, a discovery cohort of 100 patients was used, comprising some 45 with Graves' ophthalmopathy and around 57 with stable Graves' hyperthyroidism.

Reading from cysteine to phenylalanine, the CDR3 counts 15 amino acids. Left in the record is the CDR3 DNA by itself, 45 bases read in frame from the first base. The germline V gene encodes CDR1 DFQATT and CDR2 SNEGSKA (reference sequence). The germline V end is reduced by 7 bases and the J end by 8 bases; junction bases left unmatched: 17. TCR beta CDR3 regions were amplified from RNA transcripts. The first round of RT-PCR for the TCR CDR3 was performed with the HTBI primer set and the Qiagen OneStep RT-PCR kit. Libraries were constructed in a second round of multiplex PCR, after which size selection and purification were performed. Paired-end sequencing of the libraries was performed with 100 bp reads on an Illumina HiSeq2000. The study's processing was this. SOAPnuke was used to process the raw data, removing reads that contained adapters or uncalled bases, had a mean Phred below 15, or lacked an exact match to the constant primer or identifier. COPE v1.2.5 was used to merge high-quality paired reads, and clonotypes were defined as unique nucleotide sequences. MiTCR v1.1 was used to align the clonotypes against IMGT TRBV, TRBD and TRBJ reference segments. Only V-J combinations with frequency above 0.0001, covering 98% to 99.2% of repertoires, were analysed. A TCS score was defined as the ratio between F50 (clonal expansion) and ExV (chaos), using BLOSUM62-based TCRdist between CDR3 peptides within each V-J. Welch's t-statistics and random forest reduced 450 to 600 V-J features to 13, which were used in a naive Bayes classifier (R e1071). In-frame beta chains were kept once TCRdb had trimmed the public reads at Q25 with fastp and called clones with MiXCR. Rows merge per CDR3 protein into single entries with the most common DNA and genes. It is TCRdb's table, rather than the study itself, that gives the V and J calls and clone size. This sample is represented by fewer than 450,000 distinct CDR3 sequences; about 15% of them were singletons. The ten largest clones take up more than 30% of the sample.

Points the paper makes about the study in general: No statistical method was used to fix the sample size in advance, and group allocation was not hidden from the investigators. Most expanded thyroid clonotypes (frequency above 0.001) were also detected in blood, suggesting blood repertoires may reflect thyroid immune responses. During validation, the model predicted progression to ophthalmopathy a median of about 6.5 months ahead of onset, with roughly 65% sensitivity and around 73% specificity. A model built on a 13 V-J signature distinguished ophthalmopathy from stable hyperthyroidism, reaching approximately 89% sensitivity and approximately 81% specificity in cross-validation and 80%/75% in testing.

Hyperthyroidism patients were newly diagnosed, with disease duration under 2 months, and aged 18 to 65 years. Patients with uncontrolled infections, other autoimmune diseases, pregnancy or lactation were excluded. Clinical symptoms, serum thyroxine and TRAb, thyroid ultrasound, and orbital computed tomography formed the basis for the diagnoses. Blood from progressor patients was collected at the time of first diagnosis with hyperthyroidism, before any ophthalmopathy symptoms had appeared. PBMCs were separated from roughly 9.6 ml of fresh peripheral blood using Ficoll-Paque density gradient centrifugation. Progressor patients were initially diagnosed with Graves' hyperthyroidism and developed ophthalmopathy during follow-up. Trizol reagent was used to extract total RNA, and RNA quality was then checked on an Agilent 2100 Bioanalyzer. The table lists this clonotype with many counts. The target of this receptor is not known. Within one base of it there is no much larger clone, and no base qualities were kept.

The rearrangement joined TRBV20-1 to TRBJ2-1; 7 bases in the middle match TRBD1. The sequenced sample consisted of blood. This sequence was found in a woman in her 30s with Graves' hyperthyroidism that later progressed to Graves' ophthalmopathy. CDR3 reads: CSVPVLGQAGDEQFF. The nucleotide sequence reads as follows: TGCAGTGTTCCTGTCCTAGGACAGGCCGGGGATGAGCAGTTCTTC.